This TCR beta chain derives from a study of blood T cells in healthy people across ages. On the study more broadly: Template-switching capture recovered about one barcoded beta molecule per two T cells.

For the second PCR, which ran for about 6 to 11 cycles, a sample-barcoded 5' primer and a J-beta primer mix were used. Every cDNA molecule carried a tag from a template-switch adaptor bearing 12 random nucleotides. Each CDR3 protein is one row after TCRdb ran MiXCR on the 5' RACE reads. The data show around 1,500,000 distinct CDR3 sequences, around two fifths seen once. There were healthy Caucasian individuals from Russia, aged about 6 to 95, serving as donors. Notes on the study in general: Whereas aged donors had fewer naive CD4+ cells, long-lived donors had more of them and higher diversity.

With respect to this clonotype: Its antigen remains unidentified.

This CDR3 comprises 16 residues. CDR1 SGHTA and CDR2 FQGNSA come from the germline V gene. Trimming at V came to 5 bases and at J to 0 bases, leaving 7 bases not matched to a gene. The clonotype originates from a woman under 30 in good health. What was sequenced was blood. This chain joins TRBV7-2 and TRBJ1-1; TRBD1 matches 9 bases. The CDR3 region is CASSSPGTGMNTEAFF. DNA for the CDR3: TGTGCCAGCAGCAGTCCCGGGACAGGGATGAACACTGAAGCTTTCTTT. Filled out from reference TRBV7-2 and TRBJ1-1, the complete variable domain reads GAGVSQSPSNKVTEKGKDVELRCDPISGHTALYWYRQSLGQGLEFLIYFQGNSAPDKSGLPSDRFSAERTGGSVSTLTIQRTQQEDSAVYLCASSSPGTGMNTEAFFGQGTRLTVV.